The clone carrying this T cell receptor (beta chain) was observed once. Its antigen is undetermined. The V gene's germline CDR1 is SGDLS and CDR2 YYNGEE. This CDR3 has 14 amino acids. Trimming took 0 bases from V and 7 from J; bases not matched to a gene: 3. This sample is drawn from a study of graft-versus-host responses after intestinal transplantation. Study-wide points: Graft-donor T cell macrochimerism coincided with high graft-versus-host to host-versus-graft clonal ratios in allografts.

Clones were sequenced by immunoSEQ multiplex PCR, and TCRdb holds only the in-frame ones, with some missing. The sample lists roughly 120,000 clones, roughly 91% seen once, with roughly 0.11% in the top ten. V gene TRBV9 combines with J gene TRBJ2-3; 9 positions agree with TRBD1. Material: unstimulated CD4+ T cells sorted from spleen or lymph node cells, obtained before intestinal transplant. This receptor was taken from a human donor who received an intestinal transplant. The CDR3 DNA is TGTGCCAGCAGCGTAGGGACAGGGGCGAATACGCAGTATTTT. Its translation: CASSVGTGANTQYF.